Presented here are 24 T cell receptor beta chains from one specimen sequenced in a study of cytomegalovirus exposure and HLA in healthy donors (dated by TCRdb to about 2017). Libraries were made using the immunoSEQ multiplex PCR assay. For the multiplex PCR, a mixture combining 60 forward primers for TCR Vbeta segments and 13 reverse primers for TCR Jbeta segments was used. As stored in TCRdb, this immuneACCESS dataset retains in-frame rearrangements with V and J assigned. A fraction of the clones does not appear; measured against another copy, unresolved V genes explain less than half of the discrepancy, and the remainder lacks a known reason. This sample comprises 170,000 or so clones, about 78% of them detected only once. The ten most abundant clones make up around 13% of the sample. Sequenced input: PBMCs. All receptors derive from a woman aged 45 to 65 in good health and CMV-seropositive.

The CDR3 region is CASSPGTGGAKNIQYF. The CDR3 DNA sequence: TGTGCCAGCAGCCCAGGGACAGGGGGAGCCAAAAACATTCAGTACTTC. The chain carries TRBV13 and TRBJ2-4, with TRBD1 identical over 11 bases. CDR1 and CDR2 from the germline V gene are PRHDT and FYEKMQ (reference sequence). The CDR3 extends over 16 amino acids. V shed 5 bases and J 0 bases; nucleotides not matched to a gene: 3.

This clone was recorded a few times. This rearrangement joins TRBV12-5 to TRBJ2-2, with D maybe TRBD2 (6 bases). Germline V gives CDR1 LGHNT, CDR2 FRNRAP. V shed 1 base and J shed 1 base, with 13 bases lying between them. This CDR3 spans 17 amino acids. In nucleotides, the CDR3 is TGTGCTAGTGGTTTGGACTATCGGGGGAAGAACACCGGGGAGCTGTTTTTT. Translated: CASGLDYRGKNTGELFF.

The chain is built from TRBV5-3 and TRBJ2-3; TRBD2 matches at 15 bases. TRBV5-3 is sorted into the ORF group, with uncertain function. The CDR3 covers 15 residues. After removal of 4 bases from V and 6 bases from J, the junction contained 3 bases not matched to a gene. Here the CDR3 reads CARSRGLAGGDTQYF. The CDR3 DNA sequence: TGTGCCAGAAGCCGGGGACTAGCGGGGGGTGATACGCAGTATTTT.

This chain links TRBV19 with TRBJ2-1; TRBD2 aligns across 8 bases. From germline, CDR1 is LNHDA and CDR2 SQIVND (reference sequence). The CDR3 extends over 15 amino acids. V lost 8 bases to trimming and J lost 3 bases; unmatched junction nucleotides: 9. CDR3 in amino acids: CASGRGAFFYNEQFF. The CDR3 DNA is TGTGCCAGTGGGCGGGGGGCCTTCTTCTACAATGAGCAGTTCTTC.

This clone has just a few counts. The chain uses TRBV6-5 and TRBJ1-1; D possibly corresponds to TRBD1 (6 bases). The V end lost 7 bases, the J end lost 8 bases, and 17 bases lay between the germline ends. This CDR3 comprises 13 residues. CDR1 is MNHEY, CDR2 SVGAGI, per germline. The CDR3 sequence is CASTNGGPGEAFF. CDR3 DNA sequence: TGTGCCAGCACCAACGGGGGGCCGGGAGAAGCTTTCTTT.

This chain joins TRBV10-3 and TRBJ1-1; D is undetermined. Trimming shortened V by 9 bases and J by 0 bases, and 11 bases separated the two germline ends. This CDR3 has 13 amino acids. The germline V gene encodes CDR1 ENHRY and CDR2 SYGVKD. CDR3 loop: CAITGSVNTEAFF. Written as DNA, the CDR3 is TGTGCCATAACCGGTTCCGTGAACACTGAAGCTTTCTTT.

This chain uses TRBV30 with TRBJ1-4; 7 bases map to TRBD1. The germline CDR1 and CDR2 sequences are GTSNPN and SVGIG (reference sequence). CDR3 length: 16 amino acids. The J segment lost 8 bases and the V segment lost 3 bases, leaving 15 bases of the junction unmatched. The CDR3 loop is CAWSALITGEREKLFF. The CDR3 DNA sequence: TGTGCCTGGAGCGCATTGATTACAGGGGAGAGGGAAAAACTGTTTTTT.

This clone was seen only a few times. The rearrangement links TRBV5-1 to TRBJ2-7; 7 nucleotides line up with TRBD1. This CDR3 spans 13 amino acids. J gave up 7 bases and V 0 bases, and 4 bases lay outside the gene matches. Germline loops: CDR1 SGHRS, CDR2 YFSETQ. CDR3 sequence reads: CASSLEGAREQYF. The DNA of the CDR3 is TGCGCCAGCAGCTTGGAGGGGGCGCGGGAGCAGTACTTC.

The chain employs TRBV6-1 and TRBJ2-1; 9 bases line up with TRBD1. The germline V gene encodes CDR1 MNHNS and CDR2 SASEGT. The CDR3 extends over 15 amino acids. With V trimmed by 6 bases and J by 1 base, 4 bases remained unmatched. Here the CDR3 DNA reads TGTGCCAGCAGGGGGACAGGGAGGTCCTACAATGAGCAGTTCTTC. This codes for CASRGTGRSYNEQFF.

The chain employs TRBV5-1 and TRBJ2-5, with 8 bases matching TRBD1. With 4 bases clipped from V and 4 bases from J, the junction kept 9 bases outside the gene matches. The CDR3 spans 15 residues. CDR1 and CDR2 (germline): SGHRS, YFSETQ. CDR3 bases: TGCGCCAGCAGCACTGGGGCAGGGGGCGGAGAGACCCAGTACTTC. It specifies CASSTGAGGGETQYF. Supplemented by reference TRBV5-1 and TRBJ2-5, the full variable domain reads KAGVTQTPRYLIKTRGQQVTLSCSPISGHRSVSWYQQTPGQGLQFLFEYFSETQRNKGNFPGRFSGRQFSNSRSEMNVSTLELGDSALYLCASSTGAGGGETQYFGPGTRLLVL.

The chain uses TRBV4-1 and TRBJ1-5; D is unresolved. This CDR3 region has 14 residues. CDR1 and CDR2 (germline): MGHRA, YSYEKL. The V and J ends lost 0 bases and 7 bases respectively, with 10 bases between them. DNA of the CDR3: TGCGCCAGCAGCCAAGACCGGGGTAGGCAGCCCCAGCATTTT. This sequence encodes CASSQDRGRQPQHF.

The gene calls are TRBV6-5 and TRBJ1-1; unclear D gene. Germline values: CDR1 MNHEY, CDR2 SVGAGI. CDR3 length: 13 residues. Trimming removed 6 bases at V and 6 bases at J, with 14 bases between. CDR3 sequence: CASRIQSGSEAFF. The CDR3, as DNA: TGTGCCAGCAGGATACAGAGTGGATCTGAAGCTTTCTTT.

The chain has TRBV5-1 and TRBJ1-2; no clear D. This CDR3 region has 14 residues. V lost 5 bases and J 1 base, leaving 12 bases between the germline ends. Germline V gives CDR1 SGHRS, CDR2 YFSETQ. The CDR3 DNA reads as TGCGCCAGCAGGCCCCAAACAAGTAACTATGGCTACACCTTC. Amino acids: CASRPQTSNYGYTF.

V usage is TRBV4-1 and J usage is TRBJ1-6, with a possible D match to TRBD1 (6 bases). The germline V and J ends were trimmed by 4 bases and 11 bases, with 15 bases remaining between them. The CDR3 has 14 amino acids. CDR1 is MGHRA, CDR2 YSYEKL, per germline. The CDR3 sequence: CASSPLGAATPLHF. For the CDR3, the DNA is TGCGCCAGCAGCCCACTGGGGGCTGCTACACCCCTCCACTTT.

The rearrangement uses TRBV2 and TRBJ1-1, with TRBD1 matching over 7 bases. Trimming at V came to 7 bases and at J to 1 base, leaving 6 bases not matched to a gene. CDR3 size: 14 residues. In germline, CDR1 is SNHLY, CDR2 FYNNEI. The CDR3, as DNA: TGTGCCAGCACCGAAAGGGACAGGAACACTGAAGCTTTCTTT. Translation: CASTERDRNTEAFF.

The V and J genes are TRBV5-1 and TRBJ1-1; no definite D call. CDR3 length: 13 residues. Per the germline V gene, CDR1 is SGHRS and CDR2 is YFSETQ. V shed 2 bases and J shed 14 bases, with 19 bases lying between them. This CDR3 reads CASSFLGPRISFF. CDR3 coding DNA: TGCGCCAGCAGCTTCCTGGGCCCCAGAATCAGCTTCTTT. The full variable domain, rest sourced from reference TRBV5-1 and TRBJ1-1, is KAGVTQTPRYLIKTRGQQVTLSCSPISGHRSVSWYQQTPGQGLQFLFEYFSETQRNKGNFPGRFSGRQFSNSRSEMNVSTLELGDSALYLCASSFLGPRISFFGQGTRLTVV.

This chain uses TRBV18 with TRBJ1-2, with 7 bases matching TRBD1. The J segment lost 3 bases and the V segment lost 6 bases, leaving 7 bases of the junction unmatched. Looked up from germline, CDR1 is KGHSH and CDR2 is LQKENI. The CDR3 totals 14 residues. The CDR3 coding sequence is TGTGCCAGCTCCCCATTTGGACAGGACTATGGCTACACCTTC. Translating it yields CASSPFGQDYGYTF.

Regarding this clone: This specimen includes other DNA sequences encoding the same CDR3. The chain carries TRBV5-4 and TRBJ2-3, with D unclear. V was cut by 2 bases and J by 0 bases, with 7 bases left in between. The CDR3 sequence is 14 residues long. Per the germline V gene, CDR1 is SGHNT and CDR2 is YYREEE (reference sequence). The CDR3 here is CASSLASSTDTQYF. The CDR3 region has the DNA TGTGCCAGCAGCTTAGCCTCAAGCACAGATACGCAGTATTTT.

V and J are TRBV4-2 and TRBJ1-5; D ambiguous. The CDR3 runs to 15 residues. Germline V gives CDR1 LGHNA, CDR2 YNFKEQ. Trimming took off 0 bases at V and 9 bases at J, with 15 bases between the two ends. The CDR3 sequence: CASSQDQSDRPPQHF. For the CDR3, the DNA is TGTGCCAGCAGCCAAGATCAAAGCGATAGGCCGCCCCAGCATTTT.

This clone appeared a single time. This sequence joins TRBV7-2 and TRBJ2-5; no firm D call. V was shortened by 5 bases and J by 2 bases, with 9 bases between the two germline ends. The CDR3 spans 13 residues. The germline V gene has CDR1 SGHTA and CDR2 FQGNSA. The CDR3 is CASSRTVQETQYF. CDR3 sequence (DNA): TGTGCCAGCAGCCGAACGGTACAAGAGACCCAGTACTTC. Drawing the rest from reference TRBV7-2 and TRBJ2-5, the complete variable domain is GAGVSQSPSNKVTEKGKDVELRCDPISGHTALYWYRQSLGQGLEFLIYFQGNSAPDKSGLPSDRFSAERTGGSVSTLTIQRTQQEDSAVYLCASSRTVQETQYFGPGTRLLVL.

This sequence joins TRBV5-1 and TRBJ2-1; D is possibly TRBD2 (7 bases). CDR1 and CDR2 from the germline V gene are SGHRS and YFSETQ. The CDR3 extends over 16 amino acids. V dropped 3 bases and J dropped 2 bases, with 15 bases sitting between them. The CDR3 region is CASSWGGRGTYNEQFF. The CDR3 bases are TGCGCCAGCAGCTGGGGGGGGCGGGGGACCTACAATGAGCAGTTCTTC.

Notes on this clone: One end of the junction varies from germline; a read error may be responsible. The rearrangement uses TRBV7-2 and TRBJ2-7; no clear D. The CDR3 extends over 12 amino acids. In germline, CDR1 is SGHTA, CDR2 FQGNSA. This chain's CDR3 is CAGSSEVGRQYF. DNA for the CDR3: TGTGCCGGCAGCTCCGAAGTCGGTAGGCAGTACTTC.

The gene calls are TRBV25-1 and TRBJ1-2, with TRBD1 matching 7 bases. V was pared by 2 bases and J by 8 bases, with 5 bases of the junction left unmatched. From germline, CDR1 is MGHDK and CDR2 SYGVNS. The CDR3 runs to 13 residues. The CDR3 sequence: CASSEVAGGGYTF. Here the CDR3 DNA reads TGTGCCAGCAGTGAAGTTGCAGGGGGAGGCTACACCTTC.

V gene TRBV18 combines with J gene TRBJ1-5; 9 nucleotides agree with TRBD1. From germline, CDR1 is KGHSH and CDR2 LQKENI. V gave up 4 bases and J gave up 4 bases; unmatched junction bases: 5. The CDR3 spans 15 residues. CDR3: CASSQGQGLNQPQHF. CDR3 coding DNA: TGTGCCAGCTCACAGGGACAGGGTCTAAATCAGCCCCAGCATTTT.